The rows below give T cell receptor beta chains drawn from one sample of a study of blood T cells in healthy people across ages. TCRdb recomputed calls from the 5' RACE reads with MiXCR, one row per CDR3 protein. The sample consists of some 1.5 million distinct CDR3 sequences, 42% of them appearing once. Sequencing was performed on blood. These receptor sequences come from a woman between 18 and 29 years old in good health. CDR3s include the opening cysteine and the closing phenylalanine or tryptophan. A D gene is named only where the DNA matches it firmly. A clone size is listed for some rows: how often the clone was seen (once, few, many), or a class if it is expanded.

CDR3 length: 16
V gene: TRBV7-9
clone size: NA
J gene: TRBJ2-3
D gene: TRBD1
CDR3 DNA: TGTGCCAGCAGCTTATACTCGACAGGGGTGACAGATACGCAGTATTTT
CDR3 protein: CASSLYSTGVTDTQYF

CDR3 length: 16
V gene: TRBV6-5
clone size: few
J gene: TRBJ2-1
D gene: NA
CDR3 DNA: TGTGCCAGCAGTTATACCCCCGCGCCGAACTACAATGAGCAGTTCTTC
CDR3 protein: CASSYTPAPNYNEQFF

CDR3 length: 15
V gene: TRBV4-3
clone size: NA
J gene: TRBJ1-1
D gene: NA
CDR3 DNA: TGCGCCAGCAGCCAAGGAGTCGGGAGAGACACTGAAGCTTTCTTT
CDR3 protein: CASSQGVGRDTEAFF

CDR3 length: 14
V gene: TRBV2
clone size: NA
J gene: TRBJ2-3
D gene: TRBD2
CDR3 DNA: TGTGCCAGCAGTGGACTAGCGGCCACAGATACGCAGTATTTT
CDR3 protein: CASSGLAATDTQYF

CDR3 length: 13
V gene: TRBV6-2/TRBV6-3
clone size: NA
J gene: TRBJ2-5
D gene: TRBD2
CDR3 DNA: TGTGCCAGCGCAAATACCGGGGGGTATACCCAGTACTTC
CDR3 protein: CASANTGGYTQYF

CDR3 length: 16
V gene: TRBV5-1
clone size: few
J gene: TRBJ2-5
D gene: TRBD2
CDR3 DNA: TGCGCCAGCAGCTTGGTGGTAGCGGGGATCGCGGAGACCCAGTACTTC
CDR3 protein: CASSLVVAGIAETQYF

CDR3 length: 15
V gene: TRBV2
clone size: few
J gene: TRBJ1-5
D gene: TRBD1
CDR3 DNA: TGTGCCAGCGGACCGGGACAGTGGAACAATCAGCCCCAGCATTTT
CDR3 protein: CASGPGQWNNQPQHF

CDR3 length: 16
V gene: TRBV29-1
clone size: NA
J gene: TRBJ2-1
D gene: NA
CDR3 DNA: TGCAGCGTTGAGCTAGTGGGATATAACCCCTACAATGAGCAGTTCTTC
CDR3 protein: CSVELVGYNPYNEQFF

CDR3 length: 12
V gene: TRBV27
clone size: few
J gene: TRBJ1-6
D gene: NA
CDR3 DNA: TGTGCCAGCATGGGTAGGGAAATGCCCCTCCACTTT
CDR3 protein: CASMGREMPLHF

CDR3 length: 14
V gene: TRBV20-1
clone size: NA
J gene: TRBJ2-1
D gene: NA
CDR3 DNA: TGCAGTGCTACAACCGGACAGTTCTACAATGAGCAGTTCTTC
CDR3 protein: CSATTGQFYNEQFF

CDR3 length: 14
V gene: TRBV7-2
clone size: NA
J gene: TRBJ2-3
D gene: NA
CDR3 DNA: TGTGCCAGCAGCTTAGCGGTGTTTACGGGGACGCAGTATTTT
CDR3 protein: CASSLAVFTGTQYF

CDR3 length: 13
V gene: TRBV7-6
clone size: NA
J gene: TRBJ2-3
D gene: NA
CDR3 DNA: TGTGCCAGCAGCCAACCCTTGGGAGATACGCAGTATTTT
CDR3 protein: CASSQPLGDTQYF

CDR3 length: 15
V gene: TRBV12-3/TRBV12-4
clone size: NA
J gene: TRBJ1-1
D gene: NA
CDR3 DNA: TGTGCCAGCAGTTATATGGCCCCCGCGGGGACTGAAGCTTTCTTT
CDR3 protein: CASSYMAPAGTEAFF

CDR3 length: 11
V gene: TRBV29-1
clone size: NA
J gene: TRBJ1-1
D gene: TRBD1
CDR3 DNA: TGCAGCGCCCCAGGGACAGAGCAAGCTTTCTTT
CDR3 protein: CSAPGTEQAFF

CDR3 length: 14
V gene: TRBV13
clone size: few
J gene: TRBJ2-1
D gene: NA
CDR3 DNA: TGTGCCAGCAGCATTCAGAGATCCTACAATGAGCAGTTCTTC
CDR3 protein: CASSIQRSYNEQFF

CDR3 length: 15
V gene: TRBV19
clone size: NA
J gene: TRBJ2-5
D gene: TRBD1
CDR3 DNA: TGTGCCGGTAGTAACAACAGGGGAAGCAAAGAGACCCAGTACTTC
CDR3 protein: CAGSNNRGSKETQYF

CDR3 length: 16
V gene: TRBV6-6
clone size: NA
J gene: TRBJ1-1
D gene: NA
CDR3 DNA: TGTGCCAGCAGTTACTCGATCGACAGGCTGAACACTGAAGCTTTCTTT
CDR3 protein: CASSYSIDRLNTEAFF

CDR3 length: 16
V gene: TRBV7-9
clone size: few
J gene: TRBJ2-7
D gene: NA
CDR3 DNA: TGTGCCAGCAGCTTATCCAGAGTGATTAGAGGATACGAGCAGTACTTC
CDR3 protein: CASSLSRVIRGYEQYF

CDR3 length: 16
V gene: TRBV6-5
clone size: few
J gene: TRBJ2-1
D gene: NA
CDR3 DNA: TGTGCCAGCAGTTACGGTGGTACGGTAGCATACAATGAGCAGTTCTTC
CDR3 protein: CASSYGGTVAYNEQFF

CDR3 length: 15
V gene: TRBV12-5
clone size: NA
J gene: TRBJ2-3
D gene: NA
CDR3 DNA: TGTACTAGTGGTCTGCAGGGGATCAGGACAGATACGCAGTATTTT
CDR3 protein: CTSGLQGIRTDTQYF

CDR3 length: 13
V gene: TRBV20-1
clone size: NA
J gene: TRBJ1-5
D gene: TRBD1
CDR3 DNA: TGCAGTGCTTGGGACAGGGGCAATCAGCCCCAGCATTTT
CDR3 protein: CSAWDRGNQPQHF

CDR3 length: 15
V gene: TRBV20-1
clone size: few
J gene: TRBJ1-2
D gene: NA
CDR3 DNA: TGCAGTGCTAGAGATCCTGCGGGGTACAACTATGGCTACACCTTC
CDR3 protein: CSARDPAGYNYGYTF

CDR3 length: 14
V gene: TRBV5-1
clone size: NA
J gene: TRBJ1-1
D gene: TRBD1
CDR3 DNA: TGCGCCAGCAGCACGACAGGGGGTCCCCTTGAAGCTTTCTTT
CDR3 protein: CASSTTGGPLEAFF

CDR3 length: 14
V gene: TRBV4-1
clone size: NA
J gene: TRBJ1-1
D gene: NA
CDR3 DNA: TGCGCCAGCAGCCAGTGGGGGGTGAACACTGAAGCTTTCTTT
CDR3 protein: CASSQWGVNTEAFF

CDR3 length: 14
V gene: TRBV7-9
clone size: NA
J gene: TRBJ2-7
D gene: NA
CDR3 DNA: TGTGCCAGCAGCCCCGGGGACCGAACCTACGAGCAGTACTTC
CDR3 protein: CASSPGDRTYEQYF

CDR3 length: 15
V gene: TRBV4-3
clone size: few
J gene: TRBJ2-1
D gene: NA
CDR3 DNA: TGCGCCAGCAGCCAAGGTGCTCTAGCGTCCAATGAGCAGTTCTTC
CDR3 protein: CASSQGALASNEQFF

CDR3 length: 15
V gene: TRBV5-5
clone size: many
J gene: TRBJ2-7
D gene: NA
CDR3 DNA: TGTGCCAGCAGCTTCGCTTCCGCAAGCTCCTACGAGCAGTACTTC
CDR3 protein: CASSFASASSYEQYF

CDR3 length: 15
V gene: TRBV5-6
clone size: NA
J gene: TRBJ2-3
D gene: NA
CDR3 DNA: TGTGCCAGCACCGATACAGGGTTCAGCACAGATACGCAGTATTTT
CDR3 protein: CASTDTGFSTDTQYF

CDR3 length: 16
V gene: TRBV6-1
clone size: NA
J gene: TRBJ2-7
D gene: TRBD1
CDR3 DNA: TGTGCCAGCAGTGACCCGGACAGGGGGCAATTTTACGAGCAGTACTTC
CDR3 protein: CASSDPDRGQFYEQYF